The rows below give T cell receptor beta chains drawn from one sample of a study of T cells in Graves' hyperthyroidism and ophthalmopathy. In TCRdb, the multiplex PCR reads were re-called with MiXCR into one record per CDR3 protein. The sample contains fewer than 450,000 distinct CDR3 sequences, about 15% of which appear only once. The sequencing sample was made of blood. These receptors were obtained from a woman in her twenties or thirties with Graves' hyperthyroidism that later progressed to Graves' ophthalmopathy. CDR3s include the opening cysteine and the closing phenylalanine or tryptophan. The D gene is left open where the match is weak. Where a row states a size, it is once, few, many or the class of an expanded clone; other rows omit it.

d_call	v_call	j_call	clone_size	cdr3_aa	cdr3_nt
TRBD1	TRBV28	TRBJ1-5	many	CASSSRDRAGGNQPQHF	TGTGCCAGCAGTTCACGGGACAGGGCCGGGGGAAATCAGCCCCAGCATTTT
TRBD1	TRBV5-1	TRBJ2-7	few	CASSWGQGGLASYEQYF	TGCGCCAGCAGCTGGGGACAGGGGGGACTGGCCTCCTACGAGCAGTACTTC
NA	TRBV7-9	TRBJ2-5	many	CASSATYQETQYF	TGTGCCAGCAGTGCGACATACCAAGAGACCCAGTACTTC
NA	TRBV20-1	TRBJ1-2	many	CSARDRQLTNYGYTF	TGCAGTGCTAGAGACCGACAGCTGACTAACTATGGCTACACCTTC
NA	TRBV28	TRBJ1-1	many	CASSLLTGPGAEAFF	TGTGCCAGCAGTTTACTCACAGGTCCGGGCGCTGAAGCTTTCTTT
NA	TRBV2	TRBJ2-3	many	CASSGDAIVGTDTQYF	TGTGCCAGCAGTGGGGATGCTATAGTTGGCACAGATACGCAGTATTTT
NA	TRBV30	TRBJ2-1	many	CAWRLGLSSYNEQFF	TGTGCCTGGAGGTTGGGGCTTAGCTCCTACAATGAGCAGTTCTTC
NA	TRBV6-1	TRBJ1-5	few	CASSVDNYQPQHF	TGTGCCAGCAGTGTAGACAACTATCAGCCCCAGCATTTT
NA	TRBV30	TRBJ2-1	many	CAWRPGLSYNEQFF	TGTGCCTGGAGGCCGGGCCTCTCCTACAATGAGCAGTTCTTC
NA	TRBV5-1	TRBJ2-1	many	CASSLVSYNEQFF	TGCGCCAGCAGCTTGGTTTCCTACAATGAGCAGTTCTTC
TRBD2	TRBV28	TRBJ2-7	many	CASRREASYEQYF	TGTGCCAGCAGGCGGGAGGCCTCCTACGAGCAGTACTTC
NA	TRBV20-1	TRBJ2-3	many	CSARELELNTDTQYF	TGCAGTGCTAGAGAATTGGAACTCAACACAGATACGCAGTATTTT
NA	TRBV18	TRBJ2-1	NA	CASSPPGGSSYNDQFF	TGTGCCAGCTCACCACCGGGGGGTAGCTCCTACAATGATCAGTTCTTC
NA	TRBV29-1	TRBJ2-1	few	CSVEIFGDEQFF	TGCAGCGTTGAAATCTTCGGGGATGAGCAGTTCTTC
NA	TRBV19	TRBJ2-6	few	CATNALGQGGANVLTF	TGTGCCACCAATGCCCTGGGTCAGGGGGGGGCCAACGTCCTGACTTTC
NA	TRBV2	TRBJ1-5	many	CASSAEIHQPQHF	TGTGCCAGCAGTGCCGAGATTCACCAGCCCCAGCATTTT